These T cell receptor beta chains were read from a single sample in a study of regulatory T cells in long-lasting Graves disease. TCRdb reprocessed the multiplex PCR reads via MiXCR and lists one record per CDR3 protein. The sample consists of roughly 490,000 distinct CDR3 sequences, roughly 23% of them appearing once. The source material was peripheral blood mononuclear cells (PBMCs), sampled when the disease was refractory, from a patient treated with antithyroid drugs. These receptors came from a female donor with Graves disease. CDR3s include the opening cysteine and the closing phenylalanine or tryptophan. Fields, in order: V gene, J gene, clone size, D gene, CDR3 DNA, CDR3 protein. The D gene is left open where the match is weak. Clone size is shown for a subset of rows, as once, few, many or a class of expanded clone.

>TRBV20-1|TRBJ2-7|.|.
TGCAGTGCTAGCCCCCCCGCTGGGGAGCAGTACTTC
CSASPPAGEQYF
>TRBV20-1|TRBJ1-5|.|TRBD1
TGCAGTGCTCGGACAGGGAATAGCAATCAGCCCCAGCATTTT
CSARTGNSNQPQHF
>TRBV28|TRBJ2-3|.|.
TGTGCCAGCAGCCTAAACCGCTCTCCAGATACGCAGTATTTT
CASSLNRSPDTQYF
>TRBV6-5|TRBJ1-1|.|.
TGTGCCAGCAGTTATAAGGGGGGCACTGAAGCTTTCTTT
CASSYKGGTEAFF
>TRBV5-1|TRBJ2-7|.|.
TGCGCCAGCAGCTTGGCGGGGGACAAATACGAGCAGTACTTC
CASSLAGDKYEQYF
>TRBV30|TRBJ1-1|.|.
TGTGCCTGGAGTGCAGGGCCCCTGAACACTGAAGCTTTCTTT
CAWSAGPLNTEAFF
>TRBV20-1|TRBJ1-2|many|.
TGCAGTGCCCCACCCCCGGGAGGGAGTGGCTATGGCTACACCTTC
CSAPPPGGSGYGYTF
>TRBV29-1|TRBJ1-1|many|TRBD1
TGCAGCCTGGGGGAAGACAGGGCTAAGAATGGGGATAACACTGAAGCTTTCTTT
CSLGEDRAKNGDNTEAFF
>TRBV30|TRBJ1-1|.|.
TGTGCCTGGAGTGTATGGGGGGGGAACACTGAAGCTTTCTTT
CAWSVWGGNTEAFF
>TRBV20-1|TRBJ2-5|many|.
TGCAGTGCCCCAAGTCCGGAGACCCAGTACTTC
CSAPSPETQYF
>TRBV28|TRBJ2-7|many|TRBD1
TGTGCCAGCAGTACAGGGGGCTACGAGCAGTACTTC
CASSTGGYEQYF
>TRBV2|TRBJ2-3|few|.
TGTGCCAGCAGTGAAGAGACAGATACGCAGTATTTT
CASSEETDTQYF
>TRBV6-5|TRBJ1-2|.|TRBD1
TGTGCCAGCAGTTACGATAAGACAGGGGGGGCCTATGGCTACACCTTC
CASSYDKTGGAYGYTF
>TRBV14|TRBJ2-7|.|TRBD1
TGTGCCAGCAGCCAATATCGGACAGGGCCCTACGAGCAGTACTTC
CASSQYRTGPYEQYF
>TRBV29-1|TRBJ2-5|many|TRBD1
TGCAGCGTTGAAGAAGGACAGGGAGACGAGACCCAGTACTTC
CSVEEGQGDETQYF
>TRBV6-1|TRBJ1-3|.|.
TGTGCCAGCTGGACAAGTCGGGACTCTGGAAACACCATATATTTT
CASWTSRDSGNTIYF
>TRBV19|TRBJ1-1|.|TRBD1
TGTGCCAGTAGTATTTATAGATATTCGGTCGACAGGGTTGAAGCTTTCTTT
CASSIYRYSVDRVEAFF
>TRBV28|TRBJ2-7|many|TRBD1
TGTGCCAGCAGACCAGGGGGCACGTTATCTTCCTACGAGCAGTACTTC
CASRPGGTLSSYEQYF
>TRBV27|TRBJ1-1|.|.
TGTGCCAGCAGCACGGAGGTAGGGAACACTGAAGCTTTCTTT
CASSTEVGNTEAFF
>TRBV28|TRBJ2-3|many|.
TGTGCCAGCAGCCTTAGCTTAGCGTTGAGGGATACGCAGTATTTT
CASSLSLALRDTQYF
>TRBV11-1|TRBJ2-2|.|.
TGTGCCAGCAGCTATACAGGTTTAAACACCGGGGAGCTGTTTTTT
CASSYTGLNTGELFF
>TRBV13|TRBJ1-1|.|.
TGTGCCGGCAGCTTATACGGTGGGACCACTGAAGCTTTCTTT
CAGSLYGGTTEAFF
>TRBV6-1|TRBJ1-5|.|.
TGTGCCACCGGGGGAGATCAGCCCCAGCATTTT
CATGGDQPQHF
>TRBV6-2/TRBV6-3|TRBJ1-1|few|.
TGTGCCAGCAGTTACGTTCAGGGCACTGAAGCTTTCTTT
CASSYVQGTEAFF
>TRBV7-3|TRBJ2-1|.|.
TGTGCCAGCAGCTTAACGGGGACATCCTACAATGAGCAGTTCTTC
CASSLTGTSYNEQFF
>TRBV5-1|TRBJ1-2|.|.
TGCGCCAGCAGGTACGACGCCCTCTATGGCTACACCTTC
CASRYDALYGYTF
>TRBV24-1|TRBJ1-5|few|.
TGTGCCACCAGTGGAGGGACTAATCAGCCCCAGCATTTT
CATSGGTNQPQHF
>TRBV7-9|TRBJ1-4|once|TRBD1
TGTGCCAGCAGCTTACTTCGACAGGGGACTGAAAAACTGTTTTTT
CASSLLRQGTEKLFF
>TRBV2|TRBJ2-5|.|.
TGTGCCAGCAGATCGGGGCCCCAAGAGACCCAGTACTTC
CASRSGPQETQYF
>TRBV28|TRBJ2-7|.|TRBD1
TGTGCCAGCAGTCCCCAATGGACAGGTTTCAGCTCCTACGAGCAGTACTTC
CASSPQWTGFSSYEQYF
>TRBV20-1|TRBJ2-7|many|.
TGCAGTGCTAGCCGGGACGGGCGGAACTACGAGCAGTACTTC
CSASRDGRNYEQYF
>TRBV18|TRBJ1-2|many|.
TGTGCCAGCAGGGAGGGATCAAACTATGGCTACACCTTC
CASREGSNYGYTF
>TRBV9|TRBJ2-7|few|TRBD1
TGTGCCAGCAGCACAGGACAGGGAGGCTCCTACGAGCAGTACTTC
CASSTGQGGSYEQYF
>TRBV18|TRBJ1-5|.|.
TGTGCCAGCTCATCGACAGAGAATCAGCCCCAGCATTTT
CASSSTENQPQHF
>TRBV19|TRBJ1-1|.|.
TGTACCAGTAGCACAGGACCCAGCACTGAAGCTTTCTTT
CTSSTGPSTEAFF
>TRBV5-1|TRBJ1-1|.|.
TGCGCCAGCGCTCTACAGGGCGAGAACACTGAAGCTTTCTTT
CASALQGENTEAFF
>TRBV19|TRBJ1-1|many|.
TGTGCCAGTAGTCTTACAGCCACAAACACTGAAGCTTTCTTT
CASSLTATNTEAFF
>TRBV20-1|TRBJ2-5|few|.
TGCAGTGCTTTTTTTCGCGGAGAGACCCAGTACTTC
CSAFFRGETQYF
>TRBV7-2|TRBJ1-3|many|.
TGTGCCAGCAGCTTATATGGCGGCAGCTCTGGAAACACCATATATTTT
CASSLYGGSSGNTIYF
>TRBV28|TRBJ1-2|.|.
TGTGCCAGCAAATTTGGGCAACAGGGACCCTATGGCTACACCTTC
CASKFGQQGPYGYTF
>TRBV5-4|TRBJ2-5|.|.
TGTGCCAGCACCCGAGGTGGGAGGGAGACCCAGTACTTC
CASTRGGRETQYF
>TRBV7-9|TRBJ2-2|few|TRBD1
TGTGCCAGCAGCACAGGGGGCGCTGGCGGGGAGCTGTTTTTT
CASSTGGAGGELFF
>TRBV28|TRBJ2-5|many|.
TGTGCCAGCAGTCCCTTTAGGGGGAAGGAGACCCAGTACTTC
CASSPFRGKETQYF
>TRBV28|TRBJ2-4|few|.
TGTGCCAGCAGAGAAGGGACTGGTTTCGTATCCAAAAACATTCAGTACTTC
CASREGTGFVSKNIQYF
>TRBV29-1|TRBJ2-3|.|TRBD1
TGCAGCGTCGACCTGGGACAGGGAATGGGAGATACGCAGTATTTT
CSVDLGQGMGDTQYF